This passage covers 29 T cell receptor beta chains from one sample sequenced in a study of T cell repertoires in ileal Crohn's disease. Sequenced by immunoSEQ multiplex PCR; TCRdb stores in-frame clones only, minus some. This sample carries around 6,000 clones, about four fifths of them seen once, and the ten largest clones take approximately 4.7%. The sample was ileal tissue. The receptor source for this set is an adult with Crohn's disease.

The CDR3 reads CARHRRVTEAFF. CDR3 coding DNA: TGTGCCAGACACCGGAGGGTCACTGAAGCTTTCTTT. The J gene is TRBJ1-1, the V gene TRBV2, with unresolved D. Germline CDR1 and CDR2: SNHLY and FYNNEI. Trimming stripped 9 bases from V and 4 bases from J, with 12 bases between. There are 12 residues in the CDR3.

This clone was seen only once. The gene calls are TRBV10-3 and TRBJ2-5; TRBD2 agrees at 12 bases. This CDR3 is 18 amino acids long. The V gene end was trimmed by 4 bases and the J gene end by 5 bases; junction bases not matched to a gene: 14. Germline CDR1 reads ENHRY; CDR2 reads SYGVKD. CDR3 region: CAISALTSGGRAGETQYF. Written as DNA, the CDR3 is TGTGCCATCAGTGCTTTAACTAGCGGGGGGCGCGCTGGGGAGACCCAGTACTTC.

The chain uses TRBV11-2 and TRBJ2-5; D gene ambiguous. This CDR3 spans 13 amino acids. With 5 bases removed from V and 3 bases from J, the gap between germline ends came to 10 bases. Germline values: CDR1 SGHAT, CDR2 FQNNGV. CDR3 sequence reads: CASSRGSEETQYF. DNA of the CDR3: TGTGCCAGCAGCCGCGGCAGCGAAGAGACCCAGTACTTC.

This rearrangement joins TRBV7-9 to TRBJ2-7; 8 bases line up with TRBD2. V shed 5 bases and J 2 bases; nucleotides not matched to a gene: 8. The CDR3 totals 15 residues. CDR1 SEHNR and CDR2 FQNEAQ come from the germline V gene (reference sequence). The CDR3 nucleotides are TGTGCCAGCAGCCCCGCCGACGGGGGGGCCTACGAGCAGTACTTC. It is translated as CASSPADGGAYEQYF.

This clone was recorded only once. The gene calls are TRBV2 and TRBJ1-6, with D possibly matching TRBD1 (5 bases). The germline V gene has CDR1 SNHLY and CDR2 FYNNEI. The CDR3 is 14 amino acids. Trimming pared 10 bases from V and 5 bases from J, leaving 15 bases between. CDR3 DNA: TGTGCCACTCCATCCGGGACGGATAATTCACCCCTCCACTTT. This translates into CATPSGTDNSPLHF. Together with reference TRBV2 and TRBJ1-6, the CDR3 gives the full variable domain: EPEVTQTPSHQVTQMGQEVILRCVPISNHLYFYWYRQILGQKVEFLVSFYNNEISEKSEIFDDQFSVERPDGSNFTLKIRSTKLEDSAMYFCATPSGTDNSPLHFGNGTRLTVT.

The chain combines TRBV10-2 with TRBJ1-2; D is unresolved. Germline V gene data show CDR1 as WSHSY and CDR2 as SAAADI. Between the trimmed V and J ends, which lost 2 bases and 1 base, there was a span of 5 bases. This CDR3 is built from 13 residues. The CDR3 DNA follows: TGCGCCAGCAGTGAGAGGGTTAACTATGGCTACACCTTC. This codes for CASSERVNYGYTF.

The CDR3 sequence is CASSLWATGDYNEKLFF. CDR3 in DNA: TGTGCCAGCAGTTTATGGGCCACAGGGGACTATAATGAAAAACTGTTTTTT. This chain links TRBV27 with TRBJ1-4, with TRBD1 matching over 7 bases. The CDR3 consists of 17 residues. Germline CDR1 and CDR2: MNHEY and SMNVEV (reference sequence). The ends lost 1 base at V and 4 bases at J; junction bases unmatched: 9.

This clone was recorded only once. J is TRBJ2-7 and V is TRBV4-1, with 10 bases fitting TRBD2. V lost 4 bases, J lost 2 bases, and 8 bases stayed unmatched. The V gene's germline CDR1 is MGHRA and CDR2 YSYEKL. The CDR3 totals 16 residues. The CDR3 DNA sequence: TGCGCCAGCAGCCGCCTATGGACTAGCGGCGCCTACGAGCAGTACTTC. Translated: CASSRLWTSGAYEQYF.

Remarks on this clone: The junction shows a germline mismatch at one end, possibly a read error. The chain couples TRBV25-1 to TRBJ2-1; no clear D. CDR3 length equals 11 residues. Germline CDR1 is MGHDK and CDR2 is SYGVNS. This chain's CDR3 is CASTSYHEQFF. CDR3 DNA sequence: TGTGCCAGCACCAGCTACCATGAGCAGTTCTTC.

The chain is built from TRBV30 and TRBJ1-2; TRBD1 is a possible D gene (5 bases). CDR1 is GTSNPN and CDR2 is SVGIG in the germline V gene (reference sequence). V was shortened by 0 bases and J by 4 bases, with 12 bases between the two germline ends. The CDR3 is 14 amino acids. This CDR3 is CAWSVGPDAYGYTF. Written as DNA, the CDR3 is TGTGCCTGGAGTGTGGGGCCGGACGCCTATGGCTACACCTTC. Using reference TRBV30 and TRBJ1-2 for the parts outside the CDR3, the full variable domain is SQTIHQWPATLVQPVGSPLSLECTVEGTSNPNLYWYRQAAGRGLQLLFYSVGIGQISSEVPQNLSASRPQDRQFILSSKKLLLSDSGFYLCAWSVGPDAYGYTFGSGTRLTVV.

The sample holds a few counts of this clone. The chain couples TRBV30 to TRBJ2-7; possible D gene TRBD2, 7 bases. This CDR3 is built from 12 residues. Trimming took 4 bases from V and 8 from J, leaving 15 bases between them. Germline V lookup: CDR1 GTSNPN, CDR2 SVGIG (reference sequence). The CDR3 reads CAWKAAGAKQYF. CDR3 in DNA: TGTGCCTGGAAAGCGGCGGGGGCTAAGCAGTACTTC. Filled out from reference TRBV30 and TRBJ2-7, the complete variable domain reads SQTIHQWPATLVQPVGSPLSLECTVEGTSNPNLYWYRQAAGRGLQLLFYSVGIGQISSEVPQNLSASRPQDRQFILSSKKLLLSDSGFYLCAWKAAGAKQYFGPGTRLTVT.

The V call is TRBV28, the J call TRBJ1-4; 8 bases line up with TRBD1. CDR1 is MDHEN and CDR2 is SYDVKM in the germline V gene. The V and J ends lost 7 bases and 7 bases, in that order; junction bases with no gene match: 11. The CDR3 covers 15 residues. The CDR3 reads CASTPLGTGFEKLFF. The CDR3 DNA sequence: TGTGCCAGCACCCCCCTTGGGACAGGCTTTGAAAAACTGTTTTTT.

This sequence joins TRBV6-6 and TRBJ2-3, with 11 bases that match TRBD1. J was trimmed by 4 bases and V by 8 bases; bases with no gene match: 8. Germline V gives CDR1 MNHNY, CDR2 SVGAGI (reference sequence). The length of the CDR3 is 15 residues. The CDR3 nucleotides are TGTGCCAGCGGGGACAGGGGGATGAGGGCAGATACGCAGTATTTT. Translated: CASGDRGMRADTQYF.

This clone was recorded only once. The rearrangement links TRBV5-4 to TRBJ2-1, with 9 bases lining up with TRBD2. The germline V gene has CDR1 SGHNT and CDR2 YYREEE (reference sequence). J was trimmed by 3 bases and V by 10 bases; bases with no gene match: 11. This CDR3 is built from 15 residues. The CDR3 bases are TGTGCCGTGGGAAAGGCGGGAGGGGTCTACAATGAGCAGTTCTTC. Its translation: CAVGKAGGVYNEQFF.

The V and J genes are TRBV21-1 and TRBJ2-7; the table's D call, TRBD2, was not checked against the DNA. TRBV21-1 is annotated as a pseudogene. CDR3 length: 15 residues. This chain's CDR3 is CASSKKLAEGHEQYF. The DNA of the CDR3 is TGTGCCAGCAGCAAAAAACTAGCGGAGGGCCACGAGCAGTACTTC.

The chain uses TRBV28 and TRBJ1-1; 7 bases line up with TRBD1. The ends lost 6 bases at V and 1 base at J; junction bases unmatched: 14. This CDR3 has 17 residues. Germline V gives CDR1 MDHEN, CDR2 SYDVKM. CDR3 coding DNA: TGTGCCAGCAGACACACAGGGGACACTATTCCGAACACTGAAGCTTTCTTT. This codes for CASRHTGDTIPNTEAFF.

This chain uses TRBV4-3 with TRBJ1-3; D unresolved. Trimming cost V 4 bases and J 3 bases, with 7 bases left between them. Germline loops: CDR1 LGHNA, CDR2 YSLEER. This CDR3 has 13 residues. The CDR3 is CASSPRLGNTIYF. The CDR3 DNA sequence: TGCGCCAGCAGCCCTAGGCTTGGAAACACCATATATTTT.

The V gene is TRBV19, the J gene TRBJ2-1; no clear D gene. The V gene's germline CDR1 is LNHDA and CDR2 SQIVND (reference sequence). The CDR3 is made up of 11 amino acids. V gave up 6 bases and J gave up 9 bases, with 9 bases separating them. DNA of the CDR3: TGTGCCAGTAGCTTCTATGGTGAGCAGTTCTTC. Translating gives CASSFYGEQFF.

In DNA, the CDR3 is TGTGCCAGCTCACCACACCCCAGGGCCATGAACACTGAAGCTTTCTTT. This gives the protein CASSPHPRAMNTEAFF. The chain links TRBV18 to TRBJ1-1; tentatively, D is TRBD1 (5 bases). Trimming took 1 base from V and 0 from J, leaving 12 bases between them. Germline CDR1 KGHSH, CDR2 LQKENI. CDR3 length equals 16 residues. Supplemented by reference TRBV18 and TRBJ1-1, the full variable domain reads NAGVMQNPRHLVRRRGQEARLRCSPMKGHSHVYWYRQLPEEGLKFMVYLQKENIIDESGMPKERFSAEFPKEGPSILRIQQVVRGDSAAYFCASSPHPRAMNTEAFFGQGTRLTVV.

To note about this clone: Additional DNA sequences in this sample encode the identical CDR3. J is TRBJ2-3 and V is TRBV9; D may be TRBD1 (6 bases). V gave up 2 bases and J gave up 4 bases, with 8 bases separating them. In germline, CDR1 is SGDLS, CDR2 YYNGEE. The CDR3 runs to 13 residues. As DNA, the CDR3 is TGTGCCAGCAGCGTTGGGGGCCCAGATACGCAGTATTTT. This sequence encodes CASSVGGPDTQYF.

This chain links TRBV2 with TRBJ1-5; unclear D gene. Trimming took 4 bases from V and 5 from J, leaving 12 bases between them. This CDR3 contains 14 residues. CDR1 and CDR2 (germline): SNHLY, FYNNEI. CDR3 sequence reads: CASSVSRLDQPQHF. The CDR3 bases are TGTGCCAGCAGTGTTTCCAGGCTGGATCAGCCCCAGCATTTT.

The V and J genes are TRBV20-1 and TRBJ2-7; possible D gene TRBD1, 6 bases. This CDR3 is 11 amino acids long. CDR1 is DFQATT, CDR2 SNEGSKA, per germline (reference sequence). The CDR3 reads CGGRSSYEQYF. In nucleotides, the CDR3 is TGCGGGGGCCGGTCCTCCTACGAGCAGTACTTC.

This clone has only a few counts. At one end the junction does not follow the germline gene, possibly because of a read error. Other nucleotide sequences from this sample produce the same CDR3. The gene calls are TRBV4-3 and TRBJ2-7, with a possible D match to TRBD1 (6 bases). This CDR3 spans 15 amino acids. Per germline, CDR1 LGHNA and CDR2 YSLEER. In DNA, the CDR3 is TGCGCCAGCAGCCAAGGGCAGGGGCTATCCTACGAGCAATACTTC. Protein product: CASSQGQGLSYEQYF.

The J gene is TRBJ1-4, the V gene TRBV18; D remains ambiguous. The V and J ends lost 2 bases and 4 bases respectively, with 17 bases between them. This CDR3 is 17 amino acids long. Germline V gene data show CDR1 as KGHSH and CDR2 as LQKENI. This chain's CDR3 is CASSPNLLRTDNEKLFF. The CDR3, as DNA: TGTGCCAGCTCACCAAACCTTCTTAGGACGGATAATGAAAAACTGTTTTTT. The complete variable domain, with remaining parts taken from reference TRBV18 and TRBJ1-4, reads NAGVMQNPRHLVRRRGQEARLRCSPMKGHSHVYWYRQLPEEGLKFMVYLQKENIIDESGMPKERFSAEFPKEGPSILRIQQVVRGDSAAYFCASSPNLLRTDNEKLFFGSGTQLSVL.

The rearrangement uses TRBV9 and TRBJ2-3; D is possibly TRBD1 (10 bases). V shed 3 bases and J shed 4 bases, with 15 bases lying between them. In germline, CDR1 is SGDLS, CDR2 YYNGEE. The CDR3 runs to 15 residues. The CDR3 here is CASSASGTGADTQYF. The CDR3, as DNA: TGTGCCAGCAGCGCTAGCGGGACAGGGGCAGATACGCAGTATTTT.

J is TRBJ1-2 and V is TRBV7-9, with 9 bases identical to TRBD1. V lost 5 bases, J lost 2 bases, and 9 bases stayed unmatched. Per germline, CDR1 SEHNR and CDR2 FQNEAQ (reference sequence). The CDR3 consists of 16 residues. The CDR3 loop reads CASSGLGDRVNYGYTF. The CDR3 region has the DNA TGTGCCAGCAGCGGTCTGGGGGACAGGGTGAACTATGGCTACACCTTC.

This clone has a handful of counts. The chain combines TRBV28 with TRBJ2-1; 9 bases line up with TRBD2. Germline trimming cut 3 bases from V and 7 bases from J; bases unmatched to any gene: 4. Germline V CDR1 and CDR2: MDHEN, SYDVKM. The CDR3 is made up of 14 amino acids. In DNA, the CDR3 is TGTGCCAGCAGTTTTGCGGGGGGGCAAAATGAGCAGTTCTTC. It is translated as CASSFAGGQNEQFF.

This chain uses TRBV7-2 with TRBJ2-5, with D perhaps matching TRBD1 (5 bases). CDR1 is SGHTA, CDR2 FQGNSA, per germline. V shed 1 base and J shed 4 bases, with 13 bases lying between them. This CDR3 contains 15 residues. CDR3 in DNA: TGTGCCAGCAGCTTAGTCCATACAGGTGGAGAGACCCAGTACTTC. It is translated as CASSLVHTGGETQYF.

The chain employs TRBV18 and TRBJ1-2, with D possibly being TRBD1 (5 bases). The CDR3 totals 13 residues. The germline V gene has CDR1 KGHSH and CDR2 LQKENI. V lost 3 bases, J lost 6 bases, and 11 bases lay in between. The CDR3 loop is CASSPDPGHGYTF. For the CDR3, the DNA is TGTGCCAGCTCACCCGATCCGGGACATGGCTACACCTTC.